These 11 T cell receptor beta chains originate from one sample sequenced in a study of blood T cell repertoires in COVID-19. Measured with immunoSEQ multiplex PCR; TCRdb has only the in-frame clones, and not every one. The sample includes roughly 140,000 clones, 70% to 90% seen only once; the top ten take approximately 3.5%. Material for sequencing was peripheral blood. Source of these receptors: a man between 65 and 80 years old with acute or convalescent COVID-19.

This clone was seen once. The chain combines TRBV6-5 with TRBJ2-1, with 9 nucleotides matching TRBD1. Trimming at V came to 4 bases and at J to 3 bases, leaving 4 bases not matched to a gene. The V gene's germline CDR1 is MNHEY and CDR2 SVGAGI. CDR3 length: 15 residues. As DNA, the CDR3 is TGTGCCAGCAGTTCCCCGGGACAGGGCTACAATGAGCAGTTCTTC. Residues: CASSSPGQGYNEQFF.

Here the CDR3 DNA reads TGTGCCAGCAGCCCGCGCCCCGGGGCAGATACGCAGTATTTT. Amino acids: CASSPRPGADTQYF. This sequence joins TRBV9 and TRBJ2-3, with a weak D call TRBD2 (5 bases). The CDR3 contains 14 residues. Germline loops: CDR1 SGDLS, CDR2 YYNGEE. V lost 4 bases and J 4 bases, leaving 13 bases between the germline ends.

The CDR3 is CATSLALAKNIQYF. CDR3 nucleotide sequence: TGTGCCACCAGCCTGGCATTAGCCAAAAACATTCAGTACTTC. The chain couples TRBV15 to TRBJ2-4; D unresolved. This CDR3 has 14 residues. The V end lost 5 bases, the J end lost 0 bases, and 8 bases lay between the germline ends. Germline V lookup: CDR1 LNHNV, CDR2 YYDKDF (reference sequence).

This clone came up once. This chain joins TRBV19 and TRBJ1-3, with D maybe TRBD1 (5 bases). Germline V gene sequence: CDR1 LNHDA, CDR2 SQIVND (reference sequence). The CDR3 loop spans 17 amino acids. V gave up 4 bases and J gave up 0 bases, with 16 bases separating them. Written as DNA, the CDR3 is TGTGCCAGTAGTAGCCCCGCACAGGCGAGCTCTGGAAACACCATATATTTT. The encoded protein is CASSSPAQASSGNTIYF.

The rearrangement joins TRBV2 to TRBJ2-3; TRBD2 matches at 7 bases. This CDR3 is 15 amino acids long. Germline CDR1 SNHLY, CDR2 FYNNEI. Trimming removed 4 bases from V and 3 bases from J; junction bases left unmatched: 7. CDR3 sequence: CASSGLRDYTDTQYF. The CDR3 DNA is TGTGCCAGCAGTGGGCTAAGGGACTATACAGATACGCAGTATTTT. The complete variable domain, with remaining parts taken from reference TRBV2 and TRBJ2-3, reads EPEVTQTPSHQVTQMGQEVILRCVPISNHLYFYWYRQILGQKVEFLVSFYNNEISEKSEIFDDQFSVERPDGSNFTLKIRSTKLEDSAMYFCASSGLRDYTDTQYFGPGTRLTVL.

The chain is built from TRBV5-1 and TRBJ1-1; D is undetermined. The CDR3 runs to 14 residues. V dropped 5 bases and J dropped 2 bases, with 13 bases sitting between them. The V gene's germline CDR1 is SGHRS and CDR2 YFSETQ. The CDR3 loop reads CASSFGPSNTEAFF. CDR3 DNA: TGCGCCAGCAGTTTCGGTCCTTCAAACACTGAAGCTTTCTTT.

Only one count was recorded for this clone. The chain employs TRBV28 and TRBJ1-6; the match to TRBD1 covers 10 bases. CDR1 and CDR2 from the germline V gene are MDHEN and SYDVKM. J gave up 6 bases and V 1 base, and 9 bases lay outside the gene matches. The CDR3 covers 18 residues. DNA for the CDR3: TGTGCCAGCAGTTTATTTGGGACAGGGGTCTCTGCTAATTCACCCCTCCACTTT. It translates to CASSLFGTGVSANSPLHF.

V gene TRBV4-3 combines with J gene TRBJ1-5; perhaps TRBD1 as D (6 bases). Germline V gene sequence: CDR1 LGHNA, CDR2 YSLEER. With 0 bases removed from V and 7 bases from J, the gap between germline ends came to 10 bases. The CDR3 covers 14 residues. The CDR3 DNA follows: TGCGCCAGCAGCCAAGACAGGGGCGGACAGCCCCAGCATTTT. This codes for CASSQDRGGQPQHF.

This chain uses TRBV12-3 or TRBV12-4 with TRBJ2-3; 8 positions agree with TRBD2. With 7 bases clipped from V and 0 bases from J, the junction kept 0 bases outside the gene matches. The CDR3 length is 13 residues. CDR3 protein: CASIAGSTDTQYF. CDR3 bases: TGTGCCAGCATAGCGGGAAGCACAGATACGCAGTATTTT.

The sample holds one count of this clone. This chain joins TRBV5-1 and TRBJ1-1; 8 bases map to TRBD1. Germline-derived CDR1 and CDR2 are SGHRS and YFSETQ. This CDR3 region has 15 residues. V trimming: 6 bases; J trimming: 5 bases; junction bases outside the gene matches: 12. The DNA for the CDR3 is TGCGCCAGCACGGGGGCAGGGGGCGCAAGGACTGAAGCTTTCTTT. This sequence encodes CASTGAGGARTEAFF.

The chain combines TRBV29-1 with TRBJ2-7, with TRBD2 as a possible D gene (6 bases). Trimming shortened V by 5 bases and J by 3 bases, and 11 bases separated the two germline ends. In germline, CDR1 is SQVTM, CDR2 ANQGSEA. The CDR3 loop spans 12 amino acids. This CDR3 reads CSVRRGSYEQYF. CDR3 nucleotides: TGCAGCGTTCGGAGGGGCAGCTACGAGCAGTACTTC.